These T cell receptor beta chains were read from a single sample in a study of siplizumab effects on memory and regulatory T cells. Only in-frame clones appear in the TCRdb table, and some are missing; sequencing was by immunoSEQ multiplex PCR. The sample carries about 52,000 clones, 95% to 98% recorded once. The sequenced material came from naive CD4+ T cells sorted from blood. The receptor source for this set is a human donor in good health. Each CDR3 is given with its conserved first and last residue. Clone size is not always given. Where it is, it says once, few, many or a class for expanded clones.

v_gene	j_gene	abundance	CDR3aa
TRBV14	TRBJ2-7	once	CASSQGGVEDYEQYF
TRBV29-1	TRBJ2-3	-	CSVDAGAADTQYF
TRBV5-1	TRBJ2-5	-	CASSLAGQGDETQYF
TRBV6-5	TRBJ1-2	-	CASSYSSQAGYTF
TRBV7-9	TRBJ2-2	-	CASSFFSGRALPGELFF
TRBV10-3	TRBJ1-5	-	CAISKNSNQPQHF
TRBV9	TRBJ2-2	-	CASSVALLGTSGRAANTGELFF
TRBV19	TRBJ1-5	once	CASSIPVGERINQPQHF
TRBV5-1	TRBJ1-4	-	CASSRIRTGGATNEKLFF
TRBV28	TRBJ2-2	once	CASSLNGAGELFF
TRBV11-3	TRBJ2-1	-	CASSLVRLSGNEQFF
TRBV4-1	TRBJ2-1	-	CASSHMGTDEQFF
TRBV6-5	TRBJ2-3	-	CATRREYGADTQYF
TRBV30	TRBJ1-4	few	CAWSRDNEKLFF
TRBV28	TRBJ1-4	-	CASSPAGGRDEKLFF
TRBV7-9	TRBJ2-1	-	CASSLPSAGSYNEQFF
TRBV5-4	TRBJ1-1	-	CASSLTGQGRAAFF
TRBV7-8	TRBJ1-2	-	CASSRLQDTGNGYTF
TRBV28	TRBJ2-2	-	CASSPEGETGELFF
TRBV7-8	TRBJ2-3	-	CASSLQGGLTDTQYF
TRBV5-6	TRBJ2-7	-	CASSLKAGGPYEQYF
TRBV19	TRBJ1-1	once	CASSIQGSGTEAFF
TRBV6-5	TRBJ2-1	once	CASSYGTPAYNEQFF
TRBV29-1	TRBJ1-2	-	CSVEGGQNYGYTF
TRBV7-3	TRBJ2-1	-	CASSLREGGYNEQFF
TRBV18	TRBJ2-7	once	CASSPGQGAEQYF
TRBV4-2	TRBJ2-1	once	CASTHVLDRGRISGRYYEQFF
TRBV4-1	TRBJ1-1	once	CASSQGSLMNTEAFF